This T cell receptor beta chain was documented in a study of T cell responses to AZD1222 COVID-19 vaccine. V lost 2 bases and J lost 5, with 4 bases in between. Germline V gene data show CDR1 as SEHNR and CDR2 as FQNEAQ (reference sequence). The CDR3 is made up of 11 amino acids. TCRdb's table, derived via immunoSEQ multiplex PCR, lists solely in-frame clones and lacks some. Among 100,000 to 150,000 clones listed, 92% were seen once. In its sample, this clone was seen once. Its antigen remains unidentified. The study, taken as a whole, reports: At study baseline, merely roughly 6 AZD1222 recipients were seropositive. Samples come after the peak T cell response, not at day 14. White British ancestry dominated among donors, who included more females, and clonal diversity was possibly underestimated. Reportedly, close to half of spike-specific TCRs are directed against unmutated variant regions.

The sample here was peripheral blood, taken on day 0 of AZD1222 vaccination. The TCR comes from an adult in good health. This chain uses TRBV7-9 with TRBJ2-7, with no clear D. The CDR3 DNA reads as TGTGCCAGCAGCTTATCTCACGAGCAGTACTTC. This encodes CASSLSHEQYF.